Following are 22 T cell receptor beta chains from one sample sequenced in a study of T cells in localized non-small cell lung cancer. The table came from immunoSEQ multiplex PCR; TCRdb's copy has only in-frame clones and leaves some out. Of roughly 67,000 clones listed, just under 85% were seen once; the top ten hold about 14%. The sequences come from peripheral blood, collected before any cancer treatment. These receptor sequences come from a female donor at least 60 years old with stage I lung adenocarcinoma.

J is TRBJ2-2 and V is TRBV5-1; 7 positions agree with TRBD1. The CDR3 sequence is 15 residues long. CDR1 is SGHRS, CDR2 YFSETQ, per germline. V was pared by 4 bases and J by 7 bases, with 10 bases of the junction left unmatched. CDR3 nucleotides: TGCGCCAGCAGCCTTGTTGGGACAGATTACGGGGAGCTGTTTTTT. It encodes CASSLVGTDYGELFF.

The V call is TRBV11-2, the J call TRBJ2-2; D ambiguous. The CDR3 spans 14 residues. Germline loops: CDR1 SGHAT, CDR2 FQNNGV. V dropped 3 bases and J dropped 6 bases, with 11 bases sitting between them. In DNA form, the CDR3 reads TGTGCCAGCAGCTTGAAGAGTTCATCCGGGGAGCTGTTTTTT. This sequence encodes CASSLKSSSGELFF.

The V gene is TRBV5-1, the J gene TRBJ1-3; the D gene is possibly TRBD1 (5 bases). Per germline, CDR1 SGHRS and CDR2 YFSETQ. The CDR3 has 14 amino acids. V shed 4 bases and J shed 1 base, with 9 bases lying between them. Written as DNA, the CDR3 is TGCGCCAGCAGCCAGGGTGGATCTGGAAACACCATATATTTT. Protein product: CASSQGGSGNTIYF.

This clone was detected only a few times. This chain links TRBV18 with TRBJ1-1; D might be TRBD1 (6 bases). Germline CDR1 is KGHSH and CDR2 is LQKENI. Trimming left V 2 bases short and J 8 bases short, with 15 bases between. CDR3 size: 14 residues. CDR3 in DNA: TGTGCCAGCTCACCAGCACAGGGAGGCAGGGAAGCTTTCTTT. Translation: CASSPAQGGREAFF.

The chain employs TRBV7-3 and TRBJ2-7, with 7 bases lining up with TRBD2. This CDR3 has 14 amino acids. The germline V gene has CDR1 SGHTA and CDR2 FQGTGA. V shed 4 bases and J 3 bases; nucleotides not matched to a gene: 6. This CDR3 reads CASSSQAGNYEQYF. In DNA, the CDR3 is TGTGCCAGCAGCTCCCAAGCGGGGAACTACGAGCAGTACTTC.

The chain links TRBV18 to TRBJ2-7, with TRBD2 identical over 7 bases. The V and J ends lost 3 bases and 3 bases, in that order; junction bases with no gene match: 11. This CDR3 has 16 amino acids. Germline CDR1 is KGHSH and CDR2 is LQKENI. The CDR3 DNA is TGTGCCAGCTCACCGGTGGCTAGCGGTATCAGCTACGAGCAGTACTTC. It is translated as CASSPVASGISYEQYF.

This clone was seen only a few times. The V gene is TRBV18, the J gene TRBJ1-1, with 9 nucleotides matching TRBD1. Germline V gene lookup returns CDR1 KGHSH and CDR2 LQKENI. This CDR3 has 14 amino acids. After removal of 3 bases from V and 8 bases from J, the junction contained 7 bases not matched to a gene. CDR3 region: CASSPRTGEGEAFF. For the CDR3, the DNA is TGTGCCAGCTCACCTCGGACAGGGGAGGGGGAAGCTTTCTTT.

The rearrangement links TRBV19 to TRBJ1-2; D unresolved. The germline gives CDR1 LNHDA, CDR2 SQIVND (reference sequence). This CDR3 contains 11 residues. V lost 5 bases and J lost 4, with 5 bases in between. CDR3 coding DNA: TGTGCCAGTAGTTACGCCTATGGCTACACCTTC. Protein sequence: CASSYAYGYTF.

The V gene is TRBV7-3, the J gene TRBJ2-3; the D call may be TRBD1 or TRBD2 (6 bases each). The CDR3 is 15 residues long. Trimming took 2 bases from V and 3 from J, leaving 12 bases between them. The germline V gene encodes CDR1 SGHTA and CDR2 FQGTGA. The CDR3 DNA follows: TGTGCCAGCAGCTTAGGCCGGGGGCCTACAGATACGCAGTATTTT. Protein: CASSLGRGPTDTQYF.

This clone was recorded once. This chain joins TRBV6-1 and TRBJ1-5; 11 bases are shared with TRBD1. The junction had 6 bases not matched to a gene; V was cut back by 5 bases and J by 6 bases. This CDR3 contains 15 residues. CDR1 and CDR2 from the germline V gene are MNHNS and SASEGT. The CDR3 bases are TGTGCCAGCAGTCCTAGGACAGGGGGCGGTCAGCCCCAGCATTTT. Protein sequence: CASSPRTGGGQPQHF.

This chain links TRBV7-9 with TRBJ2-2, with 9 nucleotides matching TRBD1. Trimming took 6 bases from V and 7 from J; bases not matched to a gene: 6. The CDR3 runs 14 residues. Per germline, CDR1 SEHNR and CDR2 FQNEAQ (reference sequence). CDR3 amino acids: CASRETGGGGELFF. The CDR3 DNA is TGTGCCAGCAGAGAGACAGGGGGAGGCGGGGAGCTGTTTTTT.

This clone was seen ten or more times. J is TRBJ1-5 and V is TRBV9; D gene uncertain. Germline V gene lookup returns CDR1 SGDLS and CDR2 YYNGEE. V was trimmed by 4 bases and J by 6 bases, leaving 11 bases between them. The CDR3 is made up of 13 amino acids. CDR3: CASSPAPGQPQHF. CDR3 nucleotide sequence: TGTGCCAGCAGCCCCGCCCCGGGTCAGCCCCAGCATTTT.

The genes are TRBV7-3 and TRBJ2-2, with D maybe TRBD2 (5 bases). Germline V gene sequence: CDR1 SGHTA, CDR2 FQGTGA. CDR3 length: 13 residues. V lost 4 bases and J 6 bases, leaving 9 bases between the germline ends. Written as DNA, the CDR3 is TGTGCCAGCAGCTCTAGCTACTCCGGGGAGCTGTTTTTT. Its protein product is CASSSSYSGELFF. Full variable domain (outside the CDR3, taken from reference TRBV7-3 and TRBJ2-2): GAGVSQTPSNKVTEKGKYVELRCDPISGHTALYWYRQSLGQGPEFLIYFQGTGAADDSGLPNDRFFAVRPEGSVSTLKIQRTERGDSAVYLCASSSSYSGELFFGEGSRLTVL.

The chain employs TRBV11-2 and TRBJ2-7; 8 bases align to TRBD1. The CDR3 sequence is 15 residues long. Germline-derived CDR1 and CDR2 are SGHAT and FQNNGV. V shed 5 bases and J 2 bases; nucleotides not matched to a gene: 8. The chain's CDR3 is CASSPEPTGAYEQYF. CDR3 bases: TGTGCCAGCAGCCCAGAGCCGACAGGGGCCTACGAGCAGTACTTC.

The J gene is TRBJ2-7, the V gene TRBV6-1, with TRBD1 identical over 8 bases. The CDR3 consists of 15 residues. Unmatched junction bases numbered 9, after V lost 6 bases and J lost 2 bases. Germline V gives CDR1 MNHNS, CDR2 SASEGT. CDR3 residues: CASRILDRGTYEQYF. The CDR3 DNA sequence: TGTGCCAGCAGGATTTTAGACAGGGGTACCTACGAGCAGTACTTC.

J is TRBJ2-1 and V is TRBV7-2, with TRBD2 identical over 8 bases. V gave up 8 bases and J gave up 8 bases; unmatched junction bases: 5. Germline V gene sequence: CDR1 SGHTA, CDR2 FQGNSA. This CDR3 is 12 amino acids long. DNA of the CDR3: TGTGCCAGCCGGGAGGGGAACTATGAGCAGTTCTTC. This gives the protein CASREGNYEQFF. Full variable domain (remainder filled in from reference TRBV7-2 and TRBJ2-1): GAGVSQSPSNKVTEKGKDVELRCDPISGHTALYWYRQSLGQGLEFLIYFQGNSAPDKSGLPSDRFSAERTGGSVSTLTIQRTQQEDSAVYLCASREGNYEQFFGPGTRLTVL.

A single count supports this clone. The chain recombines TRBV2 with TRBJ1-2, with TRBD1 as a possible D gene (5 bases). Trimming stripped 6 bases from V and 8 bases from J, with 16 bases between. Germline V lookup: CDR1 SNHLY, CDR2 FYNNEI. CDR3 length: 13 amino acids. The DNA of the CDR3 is TGTGCCAGCAGCTTAGGGGAAACGGGAGGCTACACCTTC. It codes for CASSLGETGGYTF. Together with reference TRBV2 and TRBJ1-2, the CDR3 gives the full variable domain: EPEVTQTPSHQVTQMGQEVILRCVPISNHLYFYWYRQILGQKVEFLVSFYNNEISEKSEIFDDQFSVERPDGSNFTLKIRSTKLEDSAMYFCASSLGETGGYTFGSGTRLTVV.

The CDR3 DNA reads TGTGCCAGCAGCACGCCCGGGACTAGCGGGATTGTTGAGCAGTACTTC. Translating it yields CASSTPGTSGIVEQYF. This chain uses TRBV13 with TRBJ2-7, with 13 bases fitting TRBD2. V lost 5 bases, J lost 7 bases, and 11 bases stayed unmatched. Germline loops: CDR1 PRHDT, CDR2 FYEKMQ (reference sequence). This CDR3 contains 16 residues.

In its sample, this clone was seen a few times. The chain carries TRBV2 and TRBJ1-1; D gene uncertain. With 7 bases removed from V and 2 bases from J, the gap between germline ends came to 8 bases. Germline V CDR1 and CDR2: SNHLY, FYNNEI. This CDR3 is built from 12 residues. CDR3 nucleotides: TGTGCCAGCAACATCCGTAACACTGAAGCTTTCTTT. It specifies CASNIRNTEAFF.

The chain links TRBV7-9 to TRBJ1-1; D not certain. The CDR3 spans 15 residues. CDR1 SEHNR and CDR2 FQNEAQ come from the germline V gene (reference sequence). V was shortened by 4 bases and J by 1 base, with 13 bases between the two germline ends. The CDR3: CASSSEALTNTEAFF. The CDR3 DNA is TGTGCCAGCAGCTCAGAAGCGCTTACGAACACTGAAGCTTTCTTT.

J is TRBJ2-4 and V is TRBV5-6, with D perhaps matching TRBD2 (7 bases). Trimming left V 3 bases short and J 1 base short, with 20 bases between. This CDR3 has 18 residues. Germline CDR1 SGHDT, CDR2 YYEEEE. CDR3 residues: CASSWAGRGAKAKNIQYF. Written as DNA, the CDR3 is TGTGCCAGCAGCTGGGCCGGTCGGGGGGCGAAGGCCAAAAACATTCAGTACTTC.

The CDR3 region is CASSRQGDNYGYTF. CDR3 nucleotide sequence: TGTGCCAGCAGCCGGCAGGGGGATAACTATGGCTACACCTTC. V is TRBV5-4 and J is TRBJ1-2, with TRBD1 identical over 7 bases. J was trimmed by 1 base and V by 4 bases; bases with no gene match: 4. The CDR3 sequence is 14 residues long. Germline values: CDR1 SGHNT, CDR2 YYREEE (reference sequence).